A single sample gave rise to the 10 T cell receptor beta chains below, sequenced in a study of blood T cell repertoires in COVID-19. Some clones are missing from TCRdb's copy, which holds only in-frame ones; the method was immunoSEQ multiplex PCR. Of around 170,000 clones listed, about 87% are singletons. The material sequenced was peripheral blood. The receptors originated from a man in his 60s with COVID-19, enrolled during active disease.

The CDR3 sequence: CASSGTGETYEQYF. CDR3 DNA: TGTGCCAGTAGCGGGACAGGGGAGACTTACGAGCAGTACTTC. V gene TRBV19 combines with J gene TRBJ2-7; 10 bases fit TRBD1. V shed 6 bases, J shed 4 bases, and the junction held 6 bases outside the gene matches. Germline V gene sequence: CDR1 LNHDA, CDR2 SQIVND (reference sequence). This CDR3 is 14 amino acids long. The full variable domain, its missing parts supplied by reference TRBV19 and TRBJ2-7, is DGGITQSPKYLFRKEGQNVTLSCEQNLNHDAMYWYRQDPGQGLRLIYYSQIVNDFQKGDIAEGYSVSREKKESFPLTVTSAQKNPTAFYLCASSGTGETYEQYFGPGTRLTVT.

The CDR3 loop is CASSHTPNLADTQYF. The CDR3 DNA follows: TGTGCCAGCAGCCATACTCCCAATCTGGCAGATACGCAGTATTTT. The chain carries TRBV14 and TRBJ2-3; D not resolved. V was trimmed by 3 bases and J by 4 bases, leaving 14 bases between them. The CDR3 is 15 residues long. Looked up from germline, CDR1 is SGHDN and CDR2 is FVKESK.

The chain has TRBV18 and TRBJ2-1; D might be TRBD2 (6 bases). This CDR3 has 14 amino acids. V lost 1 base to trimming and J lost 10 bases, with 14 bases between them. The V gene's germline CDR1 is KGHSH and CDR2 LQKENI. The chain's CDR3 is CASSPRQTEGEQFF. CDR3 DNA: TGTGCCAGCTCACCACGGCAAACGGAGGGGGAGCAGTTCTTC.

This chain connects TRBV9 to TRBJ1-4, with unresolved D. CDR1 is SGDLS, CDR2 YYNGEE, per germline. The length of the CDR3 is 13 residues. Trimming took 4 bases from V and 6 from J, leaving 10 bases between them. The CDR3, as DNA: TGTGCCAGCAGCCTCACGGTGTATGAAAAACTGTTTTTT. Translating it yields CASSLTVYEKLFF.

The rearrangement uses TRBV7-6 and TRBJ2-3; a weak D match, TRBD1 (5 bases). CDR1 is SGHVS and CDR2 is FNYEAQ in the germline V gene. The ends were cut back, 1 base at V and 0 bases at J, with 8 bases in the middle. The CDR3 runs to 15 residues. CDR3 residues: CASSLGGFSTDTQYF. CDR3 bases: TGTGCCAGCAGCTTAGGGGGCTTTAGCACAGATACGCAGTATTTT.

This clone appeared a few times. This chain links TRBV19 with TRBJ2-7; 7 positions match TRBD1. Per the germline V gene, CDR1 is LNHDA and CDR2 is SQIVND (reference sequence). This CDR3 comprises 13 residues. V trimming: 10 bases; J trimming: 4 bases; junction bases outside the gene matches: 10. The CDR3 spells CATSTGQTYEQYF. CDR3 bases: TGTGCCACCTCAACGGGACAGACGTACGAGCAGTACTTC.

This clone has a handful of counts. V is TRBV7-3 and J is TRBJ1-1, with D possibly being TRBD1 (6 bases). The V and J ends lost 0 bases and 1 base respectively, with 9 bases between them. Germline values: CDR1 SGHTA, CDR2 FQGTGA. This CDR3 is 15 amino acids long. CDR3: CASSLTPGENTEAFF. CDR3 coding DNA: TGTGCCAGCAGCTTAACCCCAGGGGAGAACACTGAAGCTTTCTTT. Full variable domain (outside the CDR3, taken from reference TRBV7-3 and TRBJ1-1): GAGVSQTPSNKVTEKGKYVELRCDPISGHTALYWYRQSLGQGPEFLIYFQGTGAADDSGLPNDRFFAVRPEGSVSTLKIQRTERGDSAVYLCASSLTPGENTEAFFGQGTRLTVV.

This clone was seen more than once but under ten times. The chain is built from TRBV29-1 and TRBJ1-4; possibly TRBD1 for D (5 bases). CDR1 is SQVTM and CDR2 is ANQGSEA in the germline V gene. V was clipped by 7 bases and J by 7 bases, with 22 bases between them. This CDR3 is 15 amino acids long. The chain's CDR3 is CSAEGNVQGGEKLFF. CDR3 nucleotide sequence: TGCAGCGCGGAGGGTAATGTCCAGGGTGGTGAAAAACTGTTTTTT.

This chain connects TRBV5-4 to TRBJ2-2; D unresolved. The CDR3 totals 15 residues. V lost 1 base, J lost 1 base, and 8 bases lay in between. Looked up from germline, CDR1 is SGHNT and CDR2 is YYREEE (reference sequence). In DNA form, the CDR3 reads TGTGCCAGCAGCTTGCCGGGTCTGAACACCGGGGAGCTGTTTTTT. It yields the protein CASSLPGLNTGELFF.

The rearrangement joins TRBV18 to TRBJ1-3, with D perhaps matching TRBD1 (6 bases). The CDR3 extends over 16 amino acids. Between the trimmed V and J ends, which lost 2 bases and 2 bases, there was a span of 13 bases. The germline gives CDR1 KGHSH, CDR2 LQKENI. DNA for the CDR3: TGTGCCAGCTCACCAAAACAGGGATCCACTGGAAACACCATATATTTT. Its protein product is CASSPKQGSTGNTIYF.